These T cell receptor beta chains were read from a single sample in a study of T cell repertoires in cytomegalovirus infection. TCRdb called the reads again in MiXCR, with one record for every CDR3 protein. The sample shows fewer than 550,000 distinct CDR3 sequences, 25% to 40% of them seen only once. Source material: PBMCs. The receptors come from a human donor in good health (CMV status not recorded). Some clones in this sample may be carry-over from other donors' samples. CDR3s include the opening cysteine and the closing phenylalanine or tryptophan. A clone size is listed for some rows: how often the clone was seen (once, few, many), or a class if it is expanded.

TRBV7-2	TRBJ1-5	once	CASSLWMGTGGSFQPQHF
TRBV23-1	TRBJ2-5	NA	CASSQSSREFVKTQYF
TRBV5-1	TRBJ1-2	NA	CASSPGNGLTTSGYTF
TRBV11-2	TRBJ2-1	NA	CASSPQVSQVRRVPNEQFF
TRBV6-6	TRBJ2-7	NA	CASIGSGDPYEQYF
TRBV5-6	TRBJ1-2	many	CASSPRRAGTNYGYTF
TRBV4-3	TRBJ2-6	NA	CASSQGAGGANVLTF
TRBV20-1	TRBJ1-2	NA	CSAIHPGYTF
TRBV7-6	TRBJ2-3	NA	CASSLGTGTPLTDTQYF
TRBV12-3/TRBV12-4	TRBJ1-5	NA	CASSLTEWGNQPQHF
TRBV11-3	TRBJ2-3	NA	CASSLGGRASTDTQYF
TRBV19	TRBJ2-2	NA	CASSILGETGELFF
TRBV29-1	TRBJ1-5	NA	CSVELGGNQPQHF
TRBV28	TRBJ2-7	many	CASSSTGGDYEQYF
TRBV15	TRBJ2-3	NA	CATSIEGSTDTQYF
TRBV11-2	TRBJ2-1	NA	CASSLVGYGQFF
TRBV12-5	TRBJ2-2	few	CASGRDTNTGELFF
TRBV7-6	TRBJ1-1	many	CASSLGPGLGTEAFF
TRBV5-6	TRBJ1-2	NA	CASSSWNRGNYGYTF
TRBV10-3	TRBJ2-3	NA	CAISDEGGGTDTQYF
TRBV18	TRBJ1-1	once	CASSPQGGIFENTEDLF
TRBV7-2	TRBJ1-2	many	CASSLSGTPSNYGYTF
TRBV7-2	TRBJ2-4	many	CASSFRGREEYF
TRBV11-2	TRBJ1-2	NA	CASSSPGGGWRGYTF
TRBV6-6	TRBJ2-7	NA	CASSDTNEQYF
TRBV7-2	TRBJ1-6	many	CASSLVRQSYNSPLHF
TRBV2	TRBJ2-1	NA	CASMGQGWNEQFF
TRBV6-6	TRBJ1-2	NA	CASSYLRQGNGYTF
TRBV4-3	TRBJ1-1	few	CASSPEAGLFTEAFF
TRBV7-2	TRBJ2-5	many	CASSLAISKRETQYF
TRBV5-6	TRBJ2-5	few	CASSGGRGETQYF
TRBV10-3	TRBJ1-5	NA	CAVGGVGNQPQHF
TRBV19	TRBJ1-6	NA	CASSLEGDNSPLHF
TRBV11-2	TRBJ1-1	NA	CASSSALGGNAEAFF
TRBV5-1	TRBJ2-3	few	CASSRGGTPIFDTQYF
TRBV5-4	TRBJ1-1	few	CASSLGLGRGDEAFF
TRBV7-2	TRBJ2-7	many	CASSLARQSEQYF
TRBV7-8	TRBJ2-2	NA	CASSLLEPNTGELFF
TRBV6-1	TRBJ2-1	many	CASSRLAGAAYNEQFF
TRBV12-5	TRBJ1-5	few	CASGGRGLQHF
TRBV7-2	TRBJ2-2	NA	CVRSSRTGDTGELFF
TRBV6-5	TRBJ1-1	NA	CASRPRQGARTEAFF
TRBV20-1	TRBJ2-1	NA	CSAQRWRGTDNEQFF
TRBV6-5	TRBJ2-7	NA	CASSYSGQGYEQYF
TRBV12-3/TRBV12-4	TRBJ2-1	NA	CASSLFGQGAHNEQFF
TRBV2	TRBJ1-2	many	CASSEGYGYTF
TRBV18	TRBJ2-3	NA	CASSPTGVDTQYF
TRBV2	TRBJ2-5	few	CASSGTEETQYF
TRBV29-1	TRBJ2-7	NA	CSVVKTGSVYEQYF
TRBV5-4	TRBJ2-5	NA	CASSLELGRQETQYF
TRBV18	TRBJ1-5	NA	CASSPSASNQPQHF
TRBV2	TRBJ2-4	NA	CASEGGEVDIQYF